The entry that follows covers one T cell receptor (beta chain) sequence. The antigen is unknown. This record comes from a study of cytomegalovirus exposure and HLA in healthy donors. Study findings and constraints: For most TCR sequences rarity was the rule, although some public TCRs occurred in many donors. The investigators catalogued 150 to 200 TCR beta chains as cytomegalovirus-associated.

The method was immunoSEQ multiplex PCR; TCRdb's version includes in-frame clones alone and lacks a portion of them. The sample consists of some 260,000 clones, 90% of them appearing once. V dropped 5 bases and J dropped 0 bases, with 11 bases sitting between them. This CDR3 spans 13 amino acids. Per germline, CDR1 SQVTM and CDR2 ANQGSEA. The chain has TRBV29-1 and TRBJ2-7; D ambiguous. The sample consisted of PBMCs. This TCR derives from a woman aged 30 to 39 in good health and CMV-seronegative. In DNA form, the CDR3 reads TGCAGCGTTTTAGCCTTCGACTCCTACGAGCAGTACTTC. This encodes CSVLAFDSYEQYF.